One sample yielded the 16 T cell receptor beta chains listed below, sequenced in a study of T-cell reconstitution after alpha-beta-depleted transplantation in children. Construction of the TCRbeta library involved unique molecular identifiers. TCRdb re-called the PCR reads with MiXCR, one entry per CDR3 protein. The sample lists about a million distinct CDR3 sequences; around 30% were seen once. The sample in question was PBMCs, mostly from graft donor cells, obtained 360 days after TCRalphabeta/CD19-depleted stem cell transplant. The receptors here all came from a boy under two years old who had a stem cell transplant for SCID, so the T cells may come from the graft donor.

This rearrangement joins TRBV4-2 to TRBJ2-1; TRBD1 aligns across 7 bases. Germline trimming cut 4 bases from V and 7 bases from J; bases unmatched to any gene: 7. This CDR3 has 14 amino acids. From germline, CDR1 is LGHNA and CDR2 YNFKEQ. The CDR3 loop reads CASSPSDRANEQFF. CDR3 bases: TGTGCCAGCAGCCCTTCCGACAGGGCGAATGAGCAGTTCTTC.

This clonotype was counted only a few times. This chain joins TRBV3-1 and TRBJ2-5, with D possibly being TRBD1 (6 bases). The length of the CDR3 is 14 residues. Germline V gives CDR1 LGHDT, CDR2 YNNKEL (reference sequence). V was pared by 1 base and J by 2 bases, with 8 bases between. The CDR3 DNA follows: TGTGCCAGCAGCCAAGTCCAGGGGCAAGAGACCCAGTACTTC. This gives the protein CASSQVQGQETQYF.

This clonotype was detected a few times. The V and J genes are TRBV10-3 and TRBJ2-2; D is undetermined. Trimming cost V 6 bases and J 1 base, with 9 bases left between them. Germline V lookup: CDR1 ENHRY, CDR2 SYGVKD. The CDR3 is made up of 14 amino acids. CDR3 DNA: TGTGCCATCAGGCTCATTGGGAACACCGGGGAGCTGTTTTTT. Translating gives CAIRLIGNTGELFF.

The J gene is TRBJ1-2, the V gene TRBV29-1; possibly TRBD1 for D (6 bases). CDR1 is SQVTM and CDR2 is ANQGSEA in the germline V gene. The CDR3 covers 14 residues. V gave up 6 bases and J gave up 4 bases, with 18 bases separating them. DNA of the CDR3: TGCAGCGTGGGGATGGGTGACAGGAGCTATGGCTACACCTTC. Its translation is CSVGMGDRSYGYTF.

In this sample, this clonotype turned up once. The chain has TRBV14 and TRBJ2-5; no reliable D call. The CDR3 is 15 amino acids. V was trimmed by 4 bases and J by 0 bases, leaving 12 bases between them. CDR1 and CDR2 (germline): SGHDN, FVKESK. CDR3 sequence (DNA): TGTGCCAGCAGCCTTCACGGGCGGAACCAAGAGACCCAGTACTTC. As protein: CASSLHGRNQETQYF.

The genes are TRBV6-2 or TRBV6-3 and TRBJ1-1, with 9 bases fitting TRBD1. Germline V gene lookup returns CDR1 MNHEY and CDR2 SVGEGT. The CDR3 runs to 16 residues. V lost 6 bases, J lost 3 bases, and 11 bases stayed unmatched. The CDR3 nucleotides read TGTGCCAGCAGCCCCGGGACAGGGTCGTTATACACTGAAGCTTTCTTT. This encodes CASSPGTGSLYTEAFF.

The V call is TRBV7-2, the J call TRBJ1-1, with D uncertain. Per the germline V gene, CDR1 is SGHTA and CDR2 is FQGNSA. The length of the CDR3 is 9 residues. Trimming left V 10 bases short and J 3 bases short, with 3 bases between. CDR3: CANHTEAFF. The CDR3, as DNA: TGTGCCAACCACACTGAAGCTTTCTTT.

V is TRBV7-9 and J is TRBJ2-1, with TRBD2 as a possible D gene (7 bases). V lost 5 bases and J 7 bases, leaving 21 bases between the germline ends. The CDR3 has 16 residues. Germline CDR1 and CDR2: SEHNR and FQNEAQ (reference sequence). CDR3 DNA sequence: TGTGCCAGCAGCCCCCCTATACCGGGGGGCCTGAATGAGCAGTTCTTC. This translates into CASSPPIPGGLNEQFF.

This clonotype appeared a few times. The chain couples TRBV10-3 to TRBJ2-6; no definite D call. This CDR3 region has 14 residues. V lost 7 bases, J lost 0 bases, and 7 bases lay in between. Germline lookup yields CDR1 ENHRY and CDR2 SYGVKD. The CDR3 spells CAIKDISGANVLTF. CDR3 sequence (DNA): TGTGCCATCAAGGATATCTCTGGGGCCAACGTCCTGACTTTC.

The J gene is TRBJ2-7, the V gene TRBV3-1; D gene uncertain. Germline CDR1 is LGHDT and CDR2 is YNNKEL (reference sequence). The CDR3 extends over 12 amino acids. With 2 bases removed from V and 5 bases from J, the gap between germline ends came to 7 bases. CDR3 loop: CASSQWGNEQYF. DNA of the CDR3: TGTGCCAGCAGCCAATGGGGAAACGAGCAGTACTTC.

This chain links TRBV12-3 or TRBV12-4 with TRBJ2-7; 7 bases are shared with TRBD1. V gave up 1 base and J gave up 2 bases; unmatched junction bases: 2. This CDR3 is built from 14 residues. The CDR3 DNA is TGTGCCAGCAGTTTAGACGGGACAGCCTACGAGCAGTACTTC. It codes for CASSLDGTAYEQYF.

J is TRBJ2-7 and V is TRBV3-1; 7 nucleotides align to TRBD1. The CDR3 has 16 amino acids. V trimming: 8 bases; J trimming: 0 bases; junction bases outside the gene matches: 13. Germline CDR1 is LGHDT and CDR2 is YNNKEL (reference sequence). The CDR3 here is CASSAQGPLASYEQYF. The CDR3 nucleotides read TGTGCCAGCTCCGCACAGGGGCCGCTGGCCTCCTACGAGCAGTACTTC.

CDR3 region: CASSPRGGVSGANVLTF. CDR3 DNA: TGTGCCAGCAGCCCCCGGGGGGGGGTCTCTGGGGCCAACGTCCTGACTTTC. This rearrangement joins TRBV3-1 to TRBJ2-6, with 8 bases lining up with TRBD2. Germline CDR1 reads LGHDT; CDR2 reads YNNKEL (reference sequence). The CDR3 totals 17 residues. Trimming cost V 4 bases and J 0 bases; bases outside gene matches: 5.

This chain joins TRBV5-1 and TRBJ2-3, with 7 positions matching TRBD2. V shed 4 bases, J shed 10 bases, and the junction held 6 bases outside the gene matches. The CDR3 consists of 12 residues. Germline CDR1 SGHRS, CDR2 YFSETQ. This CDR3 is CASSHGGSSQYF. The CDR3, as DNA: TGCGCCAGCAGCCACGGGGGGTCCTCGCAGTATTTT.

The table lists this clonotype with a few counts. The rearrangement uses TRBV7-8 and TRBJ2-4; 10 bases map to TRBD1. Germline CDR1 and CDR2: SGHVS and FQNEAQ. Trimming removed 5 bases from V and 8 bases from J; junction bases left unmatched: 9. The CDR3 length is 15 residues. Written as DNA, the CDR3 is TGTGCCAGCAGCATGCCGGGACAGGGGTTGTACATTCAGTACTTC. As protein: CASSMPGQGLYIQYF. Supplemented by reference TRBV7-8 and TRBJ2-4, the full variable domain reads GAGVSQSPRYKVAKRGQDVALRCDPISGHVSLFWYQQALGQGPEFLTYFQNEAQLDKSGLPSDRFFAERPEGSVSTLKIQRTQQEDSAVYLCASSMPGQGLYIQYFGAGTRLSVL.

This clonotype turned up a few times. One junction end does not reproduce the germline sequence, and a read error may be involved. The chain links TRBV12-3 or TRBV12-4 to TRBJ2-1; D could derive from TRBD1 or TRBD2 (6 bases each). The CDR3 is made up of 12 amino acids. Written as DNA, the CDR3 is TGTGCCAGCAGTTTTCGGGGGCCTTATCCTCTCTTC. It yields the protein CASSFRGPYPLF.